One TCR beta chain is described in this entry. The antigen remains undetermined. V lost 6 bases and J 0 bases, leaving 10 bases between the germline ends. Looked up from germline, CDR1 is MNHEY and CDR2 is SMNVEV (reference sequence). This CDR3 spans 14 amino acids. Data came from immunoSEQ multiplex PCR; TCRdb stores just in-frame clones and leaves some out. The profile shows 98,000 or so clones, roughly 94% of them singletons. These data come from a study of OX40 agonist ivuxolimab in advanced cancers. Study-level background: Participants, 75% to 85% male, averaged roughly 60 years of age, ranging from about 20 to 79.

Broader study findings: On average, CD8+ T cells had more expanded clones than CD4+.

The V gene is TRBV27, the J gene TRBJ2-3, with D hard to call. This receptor was identified in an adult with an advanced solid tumor such as melanoma, head and neck, liver or kidney cancer. This sample comprised CD4+ or CD8+ T cells sorted from blood, obtained in a trial of the OX40 agonist ivuxolimab. The CDR3 region has the DNA TGTGCCAGCAGCCTTCGGCCGAGCACAGATACGCAGTATTTT. Protein sequence: CASSLRPSTDTQYF.